Listed below are T cell receptor beta chains from one sample, sequenced in a study of blood T cell repertoires in COVID-19. This table comes from immunoSEQ multiplex PCR, and its TCRdb copy is limited to in-frame clones, with some not included. The data show approximately 78,000 clones, with roughly 86% seen just once and about 27% held by the top ten. The material sequenced was peripheral blood. These receptors all come from a man over 45 with acute or convalescent COVID-19. Both conserved end residues are part of each CDR3. The D gene is left open where the match is weak. Some rows mark clone size as missing; the rest say once, few, many or name a class of expanded clone.

V gene: TRBV19; clone size: NA; D gene: TRBD2; J gene: TRBJ2-1; CDR3 protein: CASTGGLAGEQFF; CDR3 DNA: TGTGCCAGTACCGGGGGATTAGCGGGAGAGCAGTTCTTC
V gene: TRBV5-1; clone size: once; D gene: TRBD2; J gene: TRBJ2-1; CDR3 protein: CASSSSGGTYNEQFF; CDR3 DNA: TGCGCCAGCAGCTCAAGCGGGGGGACATACAATGAGCAGTTCTTC
V gene: TRBV28; clone size: NA; D gene: TRBD2; J gene: TRBJ2-5; CDR3 protein: CASSPGLAGGRETQYF; CDR3 DNA: TGTGCCAGCAGTCCGGGACTAGCGGGGGGCCGGGAGACCCAGTACTTC
V gene: TRBV4-2; clone size: NA; D gene: TRBD2; J gene: TRBJ2-5; CDR3 protein: CASSSWGGERPKSQYF; CDR3 DNA: TGTGCCAGCAGCTCCTGGGGGGGGGAACGGCCTAAGTCCCAGTACTTC
V gene: TRBV28; clone size: NA; D gene: NA; J gene: TRBJ1-1; CDR3 protein: CASSWGGGTEAFF; CDR3 DNA: TGTGCCAGCAGTTGGGGGGGTGGGACTGAAGCTTTCTTT
V gene: TRBV12-1; clone size: NA; D gene: NA; J gene: TRBJ1-1; CDR3 protein: CASSGTGWGNTEAFF; CDR3 DNA: TGTGCCAGCAGCGGAACAGGGTGGGGGAACACTGAAGCTTTCTTT
V gene: TRBV12-5; clone size: NA; D gene: NA; J gene: TRBJ1-5; CDR3 protein: CASGPHGGFGNQPQHF; CDR3 DNA: TGTGCTAGTGGTCCCCACGGGGGTTTCGGCAATCAGCCCCAGCATTTT
V gene: TRBV5-1; clone size: NA; D gene: NA; J gene: TRBJ2-7; CDR3 protein: CASSSDNSYEQYF; CDR3 DNA: TGCGCCAGCAGCTCGGACAACTCCTACGAGCAGTACTTC
V gene: TRBV7-9; clone size: NA; D gene: NA; J gene: TRBJ1-6; CDR3 protein: CASSSRASAAPYNSPLHF; CDR3 DNA: TGTGCCAGCAGCTCGCGTGCCAGCGCCGCCCCTTATAATTCACCCCTCCACTTT
V gene: TRBV6-1; clone size: many; D gene: NA; J gene: TRBJ1-5; CDR3 protein: CASSEAVNSNQPQHF; CDR3 DNA: TGTGCCAGCAGTGAAGCCGTAAATAGCAATCAGCCCCAGCATTTT
V gene: TRBV5-4; clone size: NA; D gene: TRBD2; J gene: TRBJ2-3; CDR3 protein: CASSLSGGRSDTQYF; CDR3 DNA: TGTGCCAGCAGCCTTAGCGGGGGCCGCTCAGATACGCAGTATTTT
V gene: TRBV5-1; clone size: NA; D gene: TRBD1; J gene: TRBJ2-3; CDR3 protein: CASSWTRQGLTSTDTQYF; CDR3 DNA: TGCGCCAGCAGCTGGACCAGACAGGGATTGACTAGCACAGATACGCAGTATTTT
V gene: TRBV7-9; clone size: NA; D gene: NA; J gene: TRBJ1-2; CDR3 protein: CASSLETAGSYTF; CDR3 DNA: TGTGCCAGCAGCTTAGAGACAGCGGGTAGCTACACCTTC
V gene: TRBV6-5; clone size: NA; D gene: NA; J gene: TRBJ1-2; CDR3 protein: CASRLEQGSFRYTF; CDR3 DNA: TGTGCCAGCAGGCTAGAACAGGGCTCTTTTCGCTACACCTTC
V gene: TRBV9; clone size: once; D gene: TRBD2; J gene: TRBJ2-3; CDR3 protein: CASSVEGSGGATDTQYF; CDR3 DNA: TGTGCCAGCAGCGTAGAGGGTAGCGGGGGGGCCACAGATACGCAGTATTTT
V gene: TRBV19; clone size: NA; D gene: NA; J gene: TRBJ1-1; CDR3 protein: CASSIAGIAFF; CDR3 DNA: TGTGCCAGTAGTATTGCCGGGATAGCTTTCTTT
V gene: TRBV5-5; clone size: once; D gene: NA; J gene: TRBJ2-5; CDR3 protein: CASSLSFGRVPHQETQYF; CDR3 DNA: TGTGCCAGCAGCTTGAGCTTCGGCAGGGTTCCTCACCAAGAGACCCAGTACTTC
V gene: TRBV30; clone size: NA; D gene: NA; J gene: TRBJ1-3; CDR3 protein: CARGNNQGNTIYF; CDR3 DNA: TGTGCCCGCGGCAACAATCAAGGAAACACCATATATTTT
V gene: TRBV13; clone size: NA; D gene: TRBD1; J gene: TRBJ2-3; CDR3 protein: CASSSGGDRDTDTQYF; CDR3 DNA: TGTGCCAGCAGCTCGGGCGGGGACAGGGATACAGATACGCAGTATTTT
V gene: TRBV25-1; clone size: once; D gene: NA; J gene: TRBJ1-5; CDR3 protein: CASSDSSQSQPQHF; CDR3 DNA: TGTGCCAGCAGTGATAGTAGTCAAAGTCAGCCCCAGCATTTT
V gene: TRBV9; clone size: once; D gene: NA; J gene: TRBJ2-3; CDR3 protein: CASSVGLDTQYF; CDR3 DNA: TGTGCCAGCAGCGTAGGACTCGATACGCAGTATTTT
V gene: TRBV19; clone size: NA; D gene: NA; J gene: TRBJ2-5; CDR3 protein: CASSKGGSGRETQYF; CDR3 DNA: TGTGCCAGTAGTAAAGGTGGGAGTGGGCGAGAGACCCAGTACTTC
V gene: TRBV10-1; clone size: once; D gene: TRBD1; J gene: TRBJ1-1; CDR3 protein: CASSESDRGQDTEAFF; CDR3 DNA: TGCGCCAGCAGTGAGTCGGACAGGGGGCAGGACACTGAAGCTTTCTTT
V gene: TRBV12-3/TRBV12-4; clone size: NA; D gene: NA; J gene: TRBJ2-7; CDR3 protein: CASSLDRSYEQYF; CDR3 DNA: TGTGCCAGCAGTTTAGATCGGTCCTACGAGCAGTACTTC
V gene: TRBV7-9; clone size: NA; D gene: NA; J gene: TRBJ2-1; CDR3 protein: CASRARGPNNEQFF; CDR3 DNA: TGTGCCAGCCGAGCGCGGGGGCCCAACAATGAGCAGTTCTTC
V gene: TRBV5-6; clone size: NA; D gene: TRBD1; J gene: TRBJ1-1; CDR3 protein: CASSLADRVGTEAFF; CDR3 DNA: TGTGCCAGCAGCTTGGCTGACAGGGTCGGCACTGAAGCTTTCTTT